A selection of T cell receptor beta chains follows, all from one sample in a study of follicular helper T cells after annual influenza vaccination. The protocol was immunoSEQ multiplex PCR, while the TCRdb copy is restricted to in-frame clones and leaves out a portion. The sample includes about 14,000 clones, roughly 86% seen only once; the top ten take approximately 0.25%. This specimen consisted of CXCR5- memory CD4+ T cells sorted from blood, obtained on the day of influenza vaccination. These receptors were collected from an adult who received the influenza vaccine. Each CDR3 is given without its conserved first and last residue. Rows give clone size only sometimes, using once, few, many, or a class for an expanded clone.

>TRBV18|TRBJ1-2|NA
ASSPEGHPFGYT
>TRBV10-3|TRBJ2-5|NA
AISEAREETQY
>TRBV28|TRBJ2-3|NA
ASSLWGDPTDTQY
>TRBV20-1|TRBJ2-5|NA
SGRSQETQY
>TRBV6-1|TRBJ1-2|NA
ASTEGWGGYT
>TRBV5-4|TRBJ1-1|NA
ASSFVREGTEAF
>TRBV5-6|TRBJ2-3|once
ASSLLPLGNTDTQY
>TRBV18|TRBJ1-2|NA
ASSGGIGYT
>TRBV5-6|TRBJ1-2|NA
ASSNGRALGYT
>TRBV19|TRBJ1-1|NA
ASSIMTRGGGTEAF
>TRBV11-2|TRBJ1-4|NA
ASSSGGDGQGEKLF
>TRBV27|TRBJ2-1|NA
ASSLGQGRDNEQF
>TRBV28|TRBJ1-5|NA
ASRTQGAWSNQPQH
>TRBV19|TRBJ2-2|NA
ASTVKWASNTGELF
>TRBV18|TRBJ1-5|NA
ASSPTGAQPQH